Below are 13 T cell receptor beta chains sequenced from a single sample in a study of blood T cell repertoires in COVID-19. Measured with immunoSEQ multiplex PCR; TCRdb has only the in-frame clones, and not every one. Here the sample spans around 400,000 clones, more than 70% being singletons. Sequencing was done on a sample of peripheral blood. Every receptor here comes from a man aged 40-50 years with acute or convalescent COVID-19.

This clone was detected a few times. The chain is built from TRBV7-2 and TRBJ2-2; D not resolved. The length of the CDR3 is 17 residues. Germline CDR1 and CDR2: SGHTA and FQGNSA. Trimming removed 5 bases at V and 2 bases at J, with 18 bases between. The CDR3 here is CASSPAFGYPNTGELFF. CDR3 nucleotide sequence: TGTGCCAGCAGCCCCGCCTTCGGGTATCCCAACACCGGGGAGCTGTTTTTT.

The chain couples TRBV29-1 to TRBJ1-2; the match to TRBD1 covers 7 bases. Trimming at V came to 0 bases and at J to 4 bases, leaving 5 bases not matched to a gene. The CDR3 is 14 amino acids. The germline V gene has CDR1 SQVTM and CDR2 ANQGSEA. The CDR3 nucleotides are TGCAGCGTTGAAGATCCGACAGGGATCTATGGCTACACCTTC. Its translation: CSVEDPTGIYGYTF.

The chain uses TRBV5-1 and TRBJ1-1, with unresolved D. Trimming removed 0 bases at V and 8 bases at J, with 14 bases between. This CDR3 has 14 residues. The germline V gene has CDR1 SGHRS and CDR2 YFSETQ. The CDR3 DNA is TGCGCCAGCAGCTTGGCTGGTCCCCGGGTAGAAGCTTTCTTT. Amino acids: CASSLAGPRVEAFF.

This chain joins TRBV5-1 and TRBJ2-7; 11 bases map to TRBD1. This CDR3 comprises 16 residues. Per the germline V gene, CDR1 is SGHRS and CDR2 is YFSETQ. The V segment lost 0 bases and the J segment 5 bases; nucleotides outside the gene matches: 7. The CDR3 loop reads CASSLALGTGGNEQYF. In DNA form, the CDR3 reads TGCGCCAGCAGCTTGGCCCTTGGGACAGGGGGGAACGAGCAGTACTTC.

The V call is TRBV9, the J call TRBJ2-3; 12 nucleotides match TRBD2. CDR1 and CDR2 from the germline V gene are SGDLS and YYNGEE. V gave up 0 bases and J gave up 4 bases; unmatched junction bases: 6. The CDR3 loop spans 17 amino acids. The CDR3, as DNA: TGTGCCAGCAGCGTAGGATCGACTAGCGGGGGTTCAGATACGCAGTATTTT. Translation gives CASSVGSTSGGSDTQYF.

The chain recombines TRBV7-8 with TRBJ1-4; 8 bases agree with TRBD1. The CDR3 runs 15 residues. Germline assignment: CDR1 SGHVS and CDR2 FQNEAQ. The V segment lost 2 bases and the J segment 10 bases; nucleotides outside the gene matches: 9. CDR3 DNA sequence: TGTGCCAGCAGCTTACAGGGGGCGCGGGGTGGAAAACTGTTTTTT. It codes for CASSLQGARGGKLFF.

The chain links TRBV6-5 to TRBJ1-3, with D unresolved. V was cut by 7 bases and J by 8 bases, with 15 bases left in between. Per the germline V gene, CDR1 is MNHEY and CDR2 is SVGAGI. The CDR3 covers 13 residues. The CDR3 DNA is TGTGCCAGCATCAAACGGGTACCGTACACCATATATTTT. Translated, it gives CASIKRVPYTIYF.

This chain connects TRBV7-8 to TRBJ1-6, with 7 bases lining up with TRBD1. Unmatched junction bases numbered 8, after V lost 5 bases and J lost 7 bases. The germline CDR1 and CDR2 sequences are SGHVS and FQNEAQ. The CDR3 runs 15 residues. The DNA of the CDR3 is TGTGCCAGCAGCATTACAGGGGATATGAATTCACCCCTCCACTTT. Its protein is CASSITGDMNSPLHF.

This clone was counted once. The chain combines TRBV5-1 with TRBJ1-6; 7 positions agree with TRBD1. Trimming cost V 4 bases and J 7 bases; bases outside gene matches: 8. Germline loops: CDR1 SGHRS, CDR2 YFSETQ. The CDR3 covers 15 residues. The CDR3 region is CASSGGTVENSPLHF. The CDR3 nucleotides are TGCGCCAGCAGCGGCGGGACAGTCGAAAATTCACCCCTCCACTTT.

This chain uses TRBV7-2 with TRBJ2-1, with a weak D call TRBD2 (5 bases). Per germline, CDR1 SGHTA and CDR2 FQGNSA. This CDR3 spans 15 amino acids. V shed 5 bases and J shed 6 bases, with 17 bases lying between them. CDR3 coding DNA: TGTGCCAGCAGCCCTAGCCGGAATTTTCGCAATGAGCAGTTCTTC. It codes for CASSPSRNFRNEQFF.

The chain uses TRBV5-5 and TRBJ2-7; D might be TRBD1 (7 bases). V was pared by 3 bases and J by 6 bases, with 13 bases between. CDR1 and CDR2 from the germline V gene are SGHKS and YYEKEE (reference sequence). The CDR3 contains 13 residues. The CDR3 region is CASSSSGGGEQYF. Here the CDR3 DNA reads TGTGCCAGCAGCTCGTCAGGGGGAGGCGAGCAGTACTTC. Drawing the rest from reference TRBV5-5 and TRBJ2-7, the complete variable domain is DAGVTQSPTHLIKTRGQQVTLRCSPISGHKSVSWYQQVLGQGPQFIFQYYEKEERGRGNFPDRFSARQFPNYSSELNVNALLLGDSALYLCASSSSGGGEQYFGPGTRLTVT.

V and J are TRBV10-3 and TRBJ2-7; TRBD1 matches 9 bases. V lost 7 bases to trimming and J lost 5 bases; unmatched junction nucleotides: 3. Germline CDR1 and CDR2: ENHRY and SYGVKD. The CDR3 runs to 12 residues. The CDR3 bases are TGTGCCATCAAAAGGACAGGGGACGAGCAGTACTTC. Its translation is CAIKRTGDEQYF.

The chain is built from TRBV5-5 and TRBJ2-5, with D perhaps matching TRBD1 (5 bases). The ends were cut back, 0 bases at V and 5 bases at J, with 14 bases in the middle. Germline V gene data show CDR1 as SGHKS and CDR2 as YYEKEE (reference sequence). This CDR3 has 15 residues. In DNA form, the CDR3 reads TGTGCCAGCAGCTTGGTTGGCAGGGTTGCCGAGACCCAGTACTTC. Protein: CASSLVGRVAETQYF.